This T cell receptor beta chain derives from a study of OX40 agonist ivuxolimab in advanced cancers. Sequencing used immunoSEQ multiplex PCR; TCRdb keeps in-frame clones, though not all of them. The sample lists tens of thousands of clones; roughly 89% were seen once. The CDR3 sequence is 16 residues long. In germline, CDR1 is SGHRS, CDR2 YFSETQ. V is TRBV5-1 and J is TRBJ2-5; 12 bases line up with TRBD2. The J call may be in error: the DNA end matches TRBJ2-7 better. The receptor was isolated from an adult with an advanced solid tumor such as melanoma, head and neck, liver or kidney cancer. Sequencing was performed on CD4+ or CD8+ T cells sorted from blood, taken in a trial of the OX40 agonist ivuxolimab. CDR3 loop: CASSLDGTSGSYEQYF. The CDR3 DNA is TGCGCCAGCAGCTTGGACGGGACTAGCGGGTCCTACGAGCAGTACTTC.